This entry lists 18 T cell receptor beta chains sequenced from one sample in a study of blood T cells in healthy people across ages. A J-beta primer mix and a sample-barcoded 5' primer were used in a second PCR of about 7 to 11 cycles. TCRdb processed the 5' RACE reads anew with MiXCR; each CDR3 protein has one entry. The sample carries 1.5 million to 2 million distinct CDR3 sequences, about 28% recorded once. What was sequenced was blood. The receptors were sampled from a woman younger than 45 in good health.

The J gene is TRBJ1-1, the V gene TRBV5-1; D unresolved. Germline CDR1 is SGHRS and CDR2 is YFSETQ. The CDR3 runs 13 residues. V was trimmed by 0 bases and J by 5 bases, leaving 8 bases between them. The CDR3, as DNA: TGCGCCAGCAGCTTGGCCGGGGAGACTGAAGCTTTCTTT. Protein product: CASSLAGETEAFF.

This clonotype has more than one count but fewer than ten. The chain employs TRBV7-2 and TRBJ2-3; D is perhaps TRBD2 (5 bases). CDR3 length: 16 amino acids. Germline loops: CDR1 SGHTA, CDR2 FQGNSA. The ends were cut back, 2 bases at V and 0 bases at J, with 12 bases in the middle. CDR3 amino acids: CASSLSGRTSTDTQYF. CDR3 nucleotides: TGTGCCAGCAGCTTAAGTGGGCGGACTAGCACAGATACGCAGTATTTT.

This clonotype was observed a few times. This chain uses TRBV6-5 with TRBJ2-1; 11 nucleotides line up with TRBD2. The CDR3 consists of 19 residues. Germline V gene sequence: CDR1 MNHEY, CDR2 SVGAGI. With 4 bases clipped from V and 0 bases from J, the junction kept 11 bases outside the gene matches. CDR3 residues: CASSSVRLAGRSSYNEQFF. The DNA for the CDR3 is TGTGCCAGCAGTTCAGTCCGACTAGCGGGAAGGAGCTCCTACAATGAGCAGTTCTTC.

This clonotype was seen only once. The chain links TRBV20-1 to TRBJ1-1; D gene ambiguous. Germline V gene sequence: CDR1 DFQATT, CDR2 SNEGSKA (reference sequence). V was cut by 1 base and J by 2 bases, with 8 bases left in between. CDR3 length equals 13 residues. The CDR3 reads CSARVEVNTEAFF. In DNA, the CDR3 is TGCAGTGCTAGAGTCGAAGTCAACACTGAAGCTTTCTTT.

The chain combines TRBV12-3 or TRBV12-4 with TRBJ1-5; TRBD1 is a possible D gene (5 bases). The CDR3 runs 14 residues. Trimming took 6 bases from V and 2 from J, leaving 11 bases between them. The CDR3 DNA follows: TGTGCCAGCAGCATGGGGGGGGGCAATCAGCCCCAGCATTTT. This sequence encodes CASSMGGGNQPQHF.

This clonotype was observed a few times. V gene TRBV7-2 combines with J gene TRBJ2-3; 8 nucleotides line up with TRBD2. This CDR3 is 15 amino acids long. V was clipped by 5 bases and J by 4 bases; unmatched bases: 8. The germline gives CDR1 SGHTA, CDR2 FQGNSA. CDR3 region: CASSPLGLASDTQYF. Here the CDR3 DNA reads TGTGCCAGCAGCCCTCTCGGACTAGCCTCAGATACGCAGTATTTT.

The V and J genes are TRBV19 and TRBJ1-1; D may be TRBD1 (6 bases). The germline gives CDR1 LNHDA, CDR2 SQIVND (reference sequence). This CDR3 is 16 amino acids long. Trimming took 5 bases from V and 0 from J, leaving 16 bases between them. The CDR3 is CASSPRQEIMNTEAFF. In DNA form, the CDR3 reads TGTGCCAGTAGTCCCCGACAGGAGATCATGAACACTGAAGCTTTCTTT.

Many counts were recorded for this clonotype. The chain is built from TRBV29-1 and TRBJ1-2; 8 bases fit TRBD1. Trimming at V came to 6 bases and at J to 1 base, leaving 7 bases not matched to a gene. The CDR3 runs 14 residues. The germline V gene encodes CDR1 SQVTM and CDR2 ANQGSEA. The CDR3 DNA reads as TGCAGCGTGGAAAGGACAGGGCTTAACTATGGCTACACCTTC. This encodes CSVERTGLNYGYTF. Combining the CDR3 with reference TRBV29-1 and TRBJ1-2 gives the whole variable domain SAVISQKPSRDICQRGTSLTIQCQVDSQVTMMFWYRQQPGQSLTLIATANQGSEATYESGFVIDKFPISRPNLTFSTLTVSNMSPEDSSIYLCSVERTGLNYGYTFGSGTRLTVV.

The chain couples TRBV12-3 or TRBV12-4 to TRBJ1-1; 10 bases are a match to TRBD1. This CDR3 region has 15 residues. The trim removed 3 bases at V and 1 base at J, leaving 2 bases unmatched. CDR3 loop: CASSFDRGQNTEAFF. Here the CDR3 DNA reads TGTGCCAGCAGTTTCGACAGGGGGCAGAACACTGAAGCTTTCTTT.

A few counts support this clonotype. The chain has TRBV12-3 or TRBV12-4 and TRBJ2-4; TRBD2 matches 9 bases. The CDR3 has 19 amino acids. V trimming: 7 bases; J trimming: 2 bases; junction bases outside the gene matches: 18. The CDR3 spells CASTPLAGARGMSKNIQYF. The CDR3 DNA reads as TGTGCCAGCACCCCATTAGCGGGAGCTCGGGGCATGTCCAAAAACATTCAGTACTTC.

This clonotype was counted a few times. The chain joins TRBV2 to TRBJ2-4; tentatively, D is TRBD1 (6 bases). Matching the DNA end better, TRBJ2-5 makes the J call doubtful. The CDR3 totals 14 residues. The germline V gene has CDR1 SNHLY and CDR2 FYNNEI. The CDR3 DNA is TGTGCCAGCCTTCAGACAGGTAGTCGTGGGACCCAGTACTTC. This codes for CASLQTGSRGTQYF.

The chain joins TRBV6-1 to TRBJ1-1; no clear D gene. V was clipped by 2 bases and J by 0 bases, with 10 bases between them. Germline V gene sequence: CDR1 MNHNS, CDR2 SASEGT. The CDR3 has 15 residues. CDR3 loop: CASSEPWKVNTEAFF. In DNA, the CDR3 is TGTGCCAGCAGTGAACCATGGAAAGTGAACACTGAAGCTTTCTTT.

The gene calls are TRBV12-3 or TRBV12-4 and TRBJ2-3; tentative D call: TRBD1 (6 bases). Between the trimmed V and J ends, which lost 6 bases and 7 bases, there was a span of 11 bases. This CDR3 comprises 12 residues. The CDR3 reads CASRWGQYTQYF. CDR3 in DNA: TGTGCCAGCAGGTGGGGGCAATATACGCAGTATTTT.

The V gene is TRBV5-1, the J gene TRBJ1-1; no firm D call. This CDR3 is 12 amino acids long. V was shortened by 3 bases and J by 11 bases, with 14 bases between the two germline ends. Germline CDR1 is SGHRS and CDR2 is YFSETQ. The CDR3 loop reads CASSWGGVEAFF. In DNA form, the CDR3 reads TGCGCCAGCAGCTGGGGTGGGGTGGAGGCTTTCTTT.

CDR3 in DNA: TGTGCCAGCAGCTCCCTCGGGGGCCTCTACAATGAGCAGTTCTTC. This translates into CASSSLGGLYNEQFF. The chain recombines TRBV9 with TRBJ2-1; D may be TRBD1 or TRBD2 (6 bases each). With 4 bases removed from V and 3 bases from J, the gap between germline ends came to 14 bases. CDR1 is SGDLS and CDR2 is YYNGEE in the germline V gene. The CDR3 consists of 15 residues. Together with reference TRBV9 and TRBJ2-1, the CDR3 gives the full variable domain: DSGVTQTPKHLITATGQRVTLRCSPRSGDLSVYWYQQSLDQGLQFLIQYYNGEERAKGNILERFSAQQFPDLHSELNLSSLELGDSALYFCASSSLGGLYNEQFFGPGTRLTVL.

Concerning this clonotype: The junction shows a germline mismatch at one end, possibly a read error. The chain links TRBV3-1 to TRBJ2-7; 11 positions match TRBD2. Germline V CDR1 and CDR2: LGHDT, YNNKEL (reference sequence). The CDR3 contains 15 residues. The CDR3 DNA is TGTGCCAGCAGCCTAGCGGGAGGGAACTCCTGCGAGCAGTACTTC. This encodes CASSLAGGNSCEQYF.

The chain employs TRBV12-3 or TRBV12-4 and TRBJ2-7; TRBD1 matches 9 bases. This CDR3 region has 13 residues. V trimming: 1 base; J trimming: 12 bases; junction bases outside the gene matches: 7. The CDR3 protein is CASSLGTGVGAYF. CDR3 DNA sequence: TGTGCCAGCAGTTTAGGGACAGGGGTAGGTGCGTACTTC.

This clonotype was detected only a few times. The chain couples TRBV6-5 to TRBJ2-7; 9 nucleotides match TRBD1. Germline lookup yields CDR1 MNHEY and CDR2 SVGAGI. The ends lost 10 bases at V and 3 bases at J; junction bases unmatched: 10. The CDR3 contains 14 residues. CDR3 sequence reads: CANSRTGEVYEQYF. As DNA, the CDR3 is TGTGCCAACAGCAGGACAGGGGAGGTCTACGAGCAGTACTTC.